Below, 22 T cell receptor beta chains from the same sample are listed, as sequenced in a study of blood T cell repertoires in COVID-19 (dated by TCRdb to about 2020). Library generation was performed with the immunoSEQ multiplex PCR assay. The immuneACCESS repertoire file appears here via TCRdb, limited to in-frame rearrangements. These files lack a portion of the clones; in checked studies, under half of the deficit traces to unresolved V genes, and the cause of the others is not known. In this sample the table shows 270,000 or so clones, 86% of which occur a single time. The ten largest clones represent approximately 3% of the sample. The sample comprised peripheral blood. These receptors were obtained from a woman aged 25-40 years with active or convalescent COVID-19.

In its sample, this clone was seen once. This chain connects TRBV7-2 to TRBJ1-4; D is possibly TRBD1 (5 bases). The CDR3 totals 15 residues. The germline V and J ends were trimmed by 2 bases and 7 bases, with 14 bases remaining between them. The germline CDR1 and CDR2 sequences are SGHTA and FQGNSA. CDR3 nucleotide sequence: TGTGCCAGCAGCTTAACATCCAGGGTCGGTGAAAAACTGTTTTTT. Its translation: CASSLTSRVGEKLFF.

The chain combines TRBV6-2 or TRBV6-3 with TRBJ2-5, with 11 bases identical to TRBD2. This CDR3 comprises 17 residues. CDR1 is MNHEY, CDR2 SVGEGT, per germline. V lost 2 bases to trimming and J lost 1 base; unmatched junction nucleotides: 6. In nucleotides, the CDR3 is TGTGCCAGCAGTTACAGTCTAGCGGGGGGTTTCCAAGAGACCCAGTACTTC. Protein product: CASSYSLAGGFQETQYF.

The V call is TRBV27, the J call TRBJ2-5; no clear D gene. CDR3 size: 14 residues. The germline V and J ends were trimmed by 2 bases and 2 bases, with 9 bases remaining between them. Germline V lookup: CDR1 MNHEY, CDR2 SMNVEV (reference sequence). The CDR3 nucleotides read TGTGCCAGCAGTTTACCTGCCCGGCAAGAGACCCAGTACTTC. Translation: CASSLPARQETQYF.

J is TRBJ1-4 and V is TRBV15; D is perhaps TRBD1 (6 bases). CDR3 length equals 15 residues. CDR1 is LNHNV and CDR2 is YYDKDF in the germline V gene (reference sequence). V was pared by 5 bases and J by 5 bases, with 15 bases between. The CDR3 bases are TGTGCCACCAGCCTCCTTCAGGGGATGAATGAAAAACTGTTTTTT. Its protein product is CATSLLQGMNEKLFF.

The chain has TRBV2 and TRBJ2-3; D call uncertain. Germline CDR1 and CDR2: SNHLY and FYNNEI. The CDR3 sequence is 13 residues long. With 4 bases removed from V and 3 bases from J, the gap between germline ends came to 8 bases. CDR3 in amino acids: CASSATQTDTQYF. The CDR3 DNA follows: TGTGCCAGCAGTGCTACTCAAACAGATACGCAGTATTTT.

This sequence joins TRBV4-3 and TRBJ1-1; no clear D. CDR3 length equals 14 residues. Trimming removed 0 bases from V and 1 base from J, with 6 bases in between. Looked up from germline, CDR1 is LGHNA and CDR2 is YSLEER. The CDR3 DNA follows: TGCGCCAGCAGCCAAGACCCCTCGAACACTGAAGCTTTCTTT. Its protein is CASSQDPSNTEAFF.

This chain joins TRBV7-9 and TRBJ2-3, with D maybe TRBD1 (5 bases). Per germline, CDR1 SEHNR and CDR2 FQNEAQ (reference sequence). V was cut by 5 bases and J by 2 bases, with 14 bases left in between. The CDR3 consists of 15 residues. CDR3 loop: CASSPQTEPTDTQYF. The CDR3 DNA sequence: TGTGCCAGCAGCCCCCAGACAGAACCCACAGATACGCAGTATTTT.

The sample holds one count of this clone. Written as DNA, the CDR3 is TGTGCCACCAGCAGCCCCGACAGGTTGCTTATGAACACTGAAGCTTTCTTT. Its protein is CATSSPDRLLMNTEAFF. V usage is TRBV15 and J usage is TRBJ1-1; perhaps TRBD1 as D (6 bases). Trimming removed 3 bases at V and 0 bases at J, with 17 bases between. The CDR3 is 17 residues long. Looked up from germline, CDR1 is LNHNV and CDR2 is YYDKDF (reference sequence). Full variable domain (remainder filled in from reference TRBV15 and TRBJ1-1): DAMVIQNPRYQVTQFGKPVTLSCSQTLNHNVMYWYQQKSSQAPKLLFHYYDKDFNNEADTPDNFQSRRPNTSFCFLDIRSPGLGDTAMYLCATSSPDRLLMNTEAFFGQGTRLTVV.

On this clone itself: A read error may account for a junction end that differs from germline. The chain uses TRBV4-1 and TRBJ2-5, with 7 bases aligning to TRBD1. The CDR3 extends over 17 amino acids. The germline V gene encodes CDR1 MGHRA and CDR2 YSYEKL. This chain's CDR3 is CASRQDSARGLRGTQYF. The CDR3 DNA reads as TGCGCCAGCAGACAAGACAGTGCTAGGGGGCTCCGTGGAACCCAGTACTTC.

The gene calls are TRBV5-5 and TRBJ2-5, with TRBD1 as a possible D gene (5 bases). CDR1 and CDR2 (germline): SGHKS, YYEKEE (reference sequence). Deletions cut 2 bases from V and 2 bases from J, with 7 bases between. CDR3 length: 13 amino acids. CDR3 amino acids: CASSFTGQETQYF. DNA of the CDR3: TGTGCCAGCAGCTTTACAGGTCAAGAGACCCAGTACTTC.

The J gene is TRBJ2-1, the V gene TRBV27; a weak D match, TRBD1 (6 bases). V gave up 0 bases and J gave up 10 bases, with 10 bases separating them. The CDR3 spans 13 residues. Per the germline V gene, CDR1 is MNHEY and CDR2 is SMNVEV (reference sequence). CDR3 DNA: TGTGCCAGCAGTTTATCCCACAGGGTCGAGCAGTTCTTC. It is translated as CASSLSHRVEQFF.

The V gene is TRBV7-6, the J gene TRBJ1-2; D ambiguous. V was cut by 3 bases and J by 8 bases, with 13 bases left in between. The CDR3 loop spans 13 amino acids. From germline, CDR1 is SGHVS and CDR2 FNYEAQ. The CDR3 region has the DNA TGTGCCAGCAGCTTCCGGGGATTGGGAGGCTACACCTTC. It translates to CASSFRGLGGYTF.

V is TRBV19 and J is TRBJ2-7; 7 bases map to TRBD1. Germline loops: CDR1 LNHDA, CDR2 SQIVND (reference sequence). The CDR3 contains 15 residues. The V and J ends lost 3 bases and 2 bases, in that order; junction bases with no gene match: 7. The CDR3 region has the DNA TGTGCCAGTAGTATCAGGGGGACAAAGACCTACGAGCAGTACTTC. It codes for CASSIRGTKTYEQYF.

As for this clone: One end of the junction does not line up with germline, which may come from a read error. The rearrangement joins TRBV7-7 to TRBJ1-4, with 7 bases identical to TRBD1. Germline CDR1 and CDR2: SSHAT and FNYEAQ (reference sequence). This CDR3 spans 13 amino acids. CDR3 loop: CASSRGSGEKLFF. CDR3 DNA: TGTGCTAGCAGCAGGGGGTCGGGTGAAAAACTGTTTTTT.

This chain joins TRBV18 and TRBJ1-5; 12 bases map to TRBD1. This CDR3 has 19 residues. The V segment lost 4 bases and the J segment 0 bases; nucleotides outside the gene matches: 10. Germline values: CDR1 KGHSH, CDR2 LQKENI. CDR3 residues: CASSQWDRGLRDSNQPQHF. CDR3 DNA: TGTGCCAGCTCACAGTGGGACAGGGGGCTTAGGGATAGCAATCAGCCCCAGCATTTT.

The V gene is TRBV10-3, the J gene TRBJ2-3; tentatively, D is TRBD1 (5 bases). Trimming shortened V by 8 bases and J by 0 bases, and 9 bases separated the two germline ends. CDR3 length equals 13 residues. The germline V gene has CDR1 ENHRY and CDR2 SYGVKD. Here the CDR3 reads CAIDRQSTDTQYF. The CDR3 DNA reads TGTGCCATCGACAGACAGAGCACAGATACGCAGTATTTT.

The chain is built from TRBV19 and TRBJ1-2; D possibly corresponds to TRBD1 (6 bases). The CDR3 is 15 residues long. The germline V gene encodes CDR1 LNHDA and CDR2 SQIVND (reference sequence). Trimming stripped 6 bases from V and 0 bases from J, with 14 bases between. The CDR3 protein is CASSLQGGPNYGYTF. CDR3 sequence (DNA): TGTGCCAGTAGCTTACAGGGCGGTCCTAACTATGGCTACACCTTC.

The gene calls are TRBV6-2 or TRBV6-3 and TRBJ2-3; 15 nucleotides line up with TRBD2. V was pared by 2 bases and J by 0 bases, with 9 bases of the junction left unmatched. Germline V gene lookup returns CDR1 MNHEY and CDR2 SVGEGT. This CDR3 contains 20 residues. The CDR3 sequence: CASSYPSGTSGGFSTDTQYF. Here the CDR3 DNA reads TGTGCCAGCAGTTACCCGTCCGGGACTAGCGGGGGGTTTAGCACAGATACGCAGTATTTT.

V usage is TRBV19 and J usage is TRBJ1-6, with TRBD1 identical over 10 bases. Losses at the gene ends were 5 bases for V and 7 bases for J; bases not matched to a gene: 8. In germline, CDR1 is LNHDA, CDR2 SQIVND (reference sequence). The length of the CDR3 is 16 residues. In DNA form, the CDR3 reads TGTGCCAGTAGTGACAATCCGGGACAGGGGAATTCACCCCTCCACTTT. Its translation: CASSDNPGQGNSPLHF.

This clone came up once. The V gene is TRBV5-1, the J gene TRBJ1-2; 9 nucleotides match TRBD1. The CDR3 has 13 amino acids. Germline values: CDR1 SGHRS, CDR2 YFSETQ. J lost 4 bases, V lost 7 bases, and 5 bases had no gene match. In DNA, the CDR3 is TGCGCCAGCGGTACAGGGGGCGCCTATGGCTACACCTTC. Translation: CASGTGGAYGYTF.

The chain combines TRBV9 with TRBJ2-5; 15 bases line up with TRBD2. Germline V gene lookup returns CDR1 SGDLS and CDR2 YYNGEE. Trimming at V came to 0 bases and at J to 7 bases, leaving 7 bases not matched to a gene. This CDR3 is built from 17 residues. The CDR3 nucleotides are TGTGCCAGCAGCGTAGAGGGACTAGCGGGGGGCCCCGGGACCCAGTACTTC. This translates into CASSVEGLAGGPGTQYF. Looking up the rest from reference TRBV9 and TRBJ2-5 gives the full variable domain: DSGVTQTPKHLITATGQRVTLRCSPRSGDLSVYWYQQSLDQGLQFLIQYYNGEERAKGNILERFSAQQFPDLHSELNLSSLELGDSALYFCASSVEGLAGGPGTQYFGPGTRLLVL.

The chain uses TRBV5-1 and TRBJ2-5, with TRBD2 as a possible D gene (5 bases). The CDR3 is 11 amino acids. In germline, CDR1 is SGHRS, CDR2 YFSETQ. The V gene lost 7 bases and the J gene lost 2 bases, with 6 bases spanning the gap. The chain's CDR3 is CASRLQETQYF. The CDR3 DNA sequence: TGCGCCAGCCGACTACAAGAGACCCAGTACTTC.